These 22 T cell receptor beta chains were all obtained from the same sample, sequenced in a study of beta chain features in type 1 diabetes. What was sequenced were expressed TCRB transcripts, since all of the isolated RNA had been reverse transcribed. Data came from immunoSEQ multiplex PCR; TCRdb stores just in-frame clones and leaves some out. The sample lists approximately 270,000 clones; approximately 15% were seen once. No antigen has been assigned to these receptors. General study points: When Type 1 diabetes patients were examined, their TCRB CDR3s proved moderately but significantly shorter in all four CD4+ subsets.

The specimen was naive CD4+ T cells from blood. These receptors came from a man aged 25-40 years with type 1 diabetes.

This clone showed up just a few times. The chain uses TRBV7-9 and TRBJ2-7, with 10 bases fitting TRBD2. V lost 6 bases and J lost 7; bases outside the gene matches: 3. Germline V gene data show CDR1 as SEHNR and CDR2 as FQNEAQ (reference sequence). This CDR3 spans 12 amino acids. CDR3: CASSRTSGEQYF. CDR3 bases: TGTGCCAGCAGTCGGACTAGCGGAGAGCAGTACTTC.

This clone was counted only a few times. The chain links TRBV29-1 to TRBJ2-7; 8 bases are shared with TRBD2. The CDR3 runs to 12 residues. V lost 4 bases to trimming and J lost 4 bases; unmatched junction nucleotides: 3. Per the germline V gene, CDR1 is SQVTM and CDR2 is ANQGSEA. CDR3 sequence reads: CSVVSGSYEQYF. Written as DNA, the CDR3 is TGCAGCGTTGTAAGCGGGAGTTACGAGCAGTACTTC.

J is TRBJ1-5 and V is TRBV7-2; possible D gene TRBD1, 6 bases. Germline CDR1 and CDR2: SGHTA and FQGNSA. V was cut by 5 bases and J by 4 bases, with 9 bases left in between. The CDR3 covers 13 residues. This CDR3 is CASSADRNQPQHF. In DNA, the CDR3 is TGTGCCAGCAGCGCAGACAGGAATCAGCCCCAGCATTTT.

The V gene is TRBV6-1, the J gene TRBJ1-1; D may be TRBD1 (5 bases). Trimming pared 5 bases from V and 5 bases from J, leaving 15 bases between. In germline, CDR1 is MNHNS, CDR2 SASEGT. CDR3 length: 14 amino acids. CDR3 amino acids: CASSNRIKGTEAFF. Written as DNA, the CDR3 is TGTGCCAGCAGTAACAGGATTAAGGGGACTGAAGCTTTCTTT.

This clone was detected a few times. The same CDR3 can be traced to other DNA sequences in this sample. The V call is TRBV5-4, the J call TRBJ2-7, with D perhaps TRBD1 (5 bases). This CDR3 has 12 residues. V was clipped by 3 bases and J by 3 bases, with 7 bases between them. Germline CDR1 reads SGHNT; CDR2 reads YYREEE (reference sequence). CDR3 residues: CASSSDSYEQYF. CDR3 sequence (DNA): TGTGCCAGCAGCTCCGACAGCTACGAGCAGTACTTC.

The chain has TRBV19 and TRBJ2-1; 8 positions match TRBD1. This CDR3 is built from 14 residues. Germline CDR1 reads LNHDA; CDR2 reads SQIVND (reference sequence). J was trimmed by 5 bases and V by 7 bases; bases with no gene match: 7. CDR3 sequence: CASNQGARNNEQFF. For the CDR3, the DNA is TGTGCCAGTAACCAGGGGGCGCGAAACAATGAGCAGTTCTTC.

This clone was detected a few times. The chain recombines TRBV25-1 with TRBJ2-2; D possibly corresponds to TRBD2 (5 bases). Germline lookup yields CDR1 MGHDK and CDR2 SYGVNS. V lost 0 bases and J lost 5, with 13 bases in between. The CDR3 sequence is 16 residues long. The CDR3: CASSEYVGVGTGELFF. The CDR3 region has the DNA TGTGCCAGCAGTGAATATGTCGGGGTTGGGACCGGGGAGCTGTTTTTT.

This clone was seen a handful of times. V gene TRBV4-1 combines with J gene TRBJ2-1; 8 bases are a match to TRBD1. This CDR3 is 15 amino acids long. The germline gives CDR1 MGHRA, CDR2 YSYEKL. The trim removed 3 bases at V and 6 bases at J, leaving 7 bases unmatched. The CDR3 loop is CASSHYRDRFNEQFF. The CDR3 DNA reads TGCGCCAGCAGCCATTACCGGGACAGGTTCAATGAGCAGTTCTTC.

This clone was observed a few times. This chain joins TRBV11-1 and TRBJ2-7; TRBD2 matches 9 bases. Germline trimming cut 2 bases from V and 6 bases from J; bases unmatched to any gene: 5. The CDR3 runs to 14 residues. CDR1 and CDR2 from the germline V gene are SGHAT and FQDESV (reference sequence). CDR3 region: CASSLTREGPEQYF. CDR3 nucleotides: TGTGCCAGCAGCTTAACGCGGGAGGGCCCCGAGCAGTACTTC.

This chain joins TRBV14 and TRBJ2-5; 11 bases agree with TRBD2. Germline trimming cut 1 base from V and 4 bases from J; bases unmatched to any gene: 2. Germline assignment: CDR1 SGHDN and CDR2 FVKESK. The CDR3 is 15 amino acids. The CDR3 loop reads CASSQGLAGTETQYF. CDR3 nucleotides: TGTGCCAGCAGCCAAGGACTAGCGGGAACAGAGACCCAGTACTTC.

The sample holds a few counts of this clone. CDR3 bases: TGCAGCGTTTCTACGGGATCCGGGACTGAAGCTTTCTTT. This translates into CSVSTGSGTEAFF. The chain is built from TRBV29-1 and TRBJ1-1; unclear D gene. Trimming pared 5 bases from V and 5 bases from J, leaving 15 bases between. Germline V CDR1 and CDR2: SQVTM, ANQGSEA. This CDR3 region has 13 residues.

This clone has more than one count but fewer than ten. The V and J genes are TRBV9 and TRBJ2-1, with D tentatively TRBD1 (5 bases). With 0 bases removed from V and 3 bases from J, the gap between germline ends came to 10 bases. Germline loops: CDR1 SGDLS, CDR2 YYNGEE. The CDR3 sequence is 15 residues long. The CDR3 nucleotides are TGTGCCAGCAGCGTAGAAACAGGAATCTACAATGAGCAGTTCTTC. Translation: CASSVETGIYNEQFF.

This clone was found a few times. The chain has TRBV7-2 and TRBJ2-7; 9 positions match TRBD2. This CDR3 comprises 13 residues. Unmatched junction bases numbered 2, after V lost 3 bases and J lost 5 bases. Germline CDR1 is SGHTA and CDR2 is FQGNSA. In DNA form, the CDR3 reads TGTGCCAGCAGCTTTAGCGGGAGTCACGAGCAGTACTTC. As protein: CASSFSGSHEQYF.

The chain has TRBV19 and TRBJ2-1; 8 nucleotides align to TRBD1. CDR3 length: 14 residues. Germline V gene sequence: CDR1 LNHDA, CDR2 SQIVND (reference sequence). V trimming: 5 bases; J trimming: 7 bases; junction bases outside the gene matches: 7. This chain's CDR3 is CASSARTGLNEQFF. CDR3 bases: TGTGCCAGTAGTGCCCGGACAGGGCTAAATGAGCAGTTCTTC. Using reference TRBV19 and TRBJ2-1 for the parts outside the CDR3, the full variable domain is DGGITQSPKYLFRKEGQNVTLSCEQNLNHDAMYWYRQDPGQGLRLIYYSQIVNDFQKGDIAEGYSVSREKKESFPLTVTSAQKNPTAFYLCASSARTGLNEQFFGPGTRLTVL.

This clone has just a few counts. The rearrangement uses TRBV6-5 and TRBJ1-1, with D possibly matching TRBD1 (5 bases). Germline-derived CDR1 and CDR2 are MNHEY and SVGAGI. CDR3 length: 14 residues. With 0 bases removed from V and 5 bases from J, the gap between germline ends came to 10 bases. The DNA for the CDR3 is TGTGCCAGCAGTTACTCGACCAGGGTGACTGAAGCTTTCTTT. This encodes CASSYSTRVTEAFF.

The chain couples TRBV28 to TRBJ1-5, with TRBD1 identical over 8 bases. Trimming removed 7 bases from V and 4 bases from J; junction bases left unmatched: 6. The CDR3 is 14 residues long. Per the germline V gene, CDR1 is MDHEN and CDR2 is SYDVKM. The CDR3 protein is CASTGGQGNQPQHF. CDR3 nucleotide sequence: TGTGCCAGCACAGGTGGACAGGGAAATCAGCCCCAGCATTTT.

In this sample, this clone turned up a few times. The CDR3: CASSQQQGNQPQHF. The DNA for the CDR3 is TGTGCCAGCTCTCAGCAACAGGGCAATCAGCCCCAGCATTTT. The chain has TRBV18 and TRBJ1-5, with D tentatively TRBD1 (5 bases). The CDR3 has 14 residues. V lost 6 bases to trimming and J lost 2 bases, with 11 bases between them. The germline gives CDR1 KGHSH, CDR2 LQKENI. The entire variable domain, with the rest obtained from reference TRBV18 and TRBJ1-5, is as follows: NAGVMQNPRHLVRRRGQEARLRCSPMKGHSHVYWYRQLPEEGLKFMVYLQKENIIDESGMPKERFSAEFPKEGPSILRIQQVVRGDSAAYFCASSQQQGNQPQHFGDGTRLSIL.

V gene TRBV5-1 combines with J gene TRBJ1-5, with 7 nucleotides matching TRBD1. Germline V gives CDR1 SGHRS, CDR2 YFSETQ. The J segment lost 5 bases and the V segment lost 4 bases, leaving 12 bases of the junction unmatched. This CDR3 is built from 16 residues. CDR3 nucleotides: TGCGCCAGCAGCCTCGGGACAGACCCAGGGGATCAGCCCCAGCATTTT. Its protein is CASSLGTDPGDQPQHF.

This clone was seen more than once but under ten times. CDR3 bases: TGCAGCGTTACGGACAGGGTTGACACCGGGGAGCTGTTTTTT. The encoded protein is CSVTDRVDTGELFF. The V gene is TRBV29-1, the J gene TRBJ2-2; 8 positions match TRBD1. CDR1 SQVTM and CDR2 ANQGSEA come from the germline V gene. This CDR3 is built from 14 residues. Losses at the gene ends were 5 bases for V and 3 bases for J; bases not matched to a gene: 5.

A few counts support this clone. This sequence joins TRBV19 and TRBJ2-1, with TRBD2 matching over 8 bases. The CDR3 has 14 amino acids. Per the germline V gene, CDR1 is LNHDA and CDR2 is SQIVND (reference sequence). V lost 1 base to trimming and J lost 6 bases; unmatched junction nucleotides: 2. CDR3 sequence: CASSIGLAGNEQFF. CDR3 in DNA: TGTGCCAGTAGTATAGGGCTAGCGGGCAATGAGCAGTTCTTC.

The CDR3 is CASSYYSPGQGNAQYF. CDR3 nucleotides: TGTGCCAGCAGTTACTATTCCCCGGGACAGGGGAACGCGCAGTACTTC. The gene calls are TRBV6-5 and TRBJ2-7; 10 bases align to TRBD1. CDR3 length: 16 residues. Germline CDR1 MNHEY, CDR2 SVGAGI. The J segment lost 9 bases and the V segment lost 1 base, leaving 12 bases of the junction unmatched.

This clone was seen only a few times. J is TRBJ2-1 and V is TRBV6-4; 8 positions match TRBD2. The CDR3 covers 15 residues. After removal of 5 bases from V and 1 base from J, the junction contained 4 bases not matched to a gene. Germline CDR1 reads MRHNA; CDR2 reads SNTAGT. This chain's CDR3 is CASSSGSTSYNEQFF. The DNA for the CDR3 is TGTGCCAGCAGTAGCGGGAGTACGTCCTACAATGAGCAGTTCTTC.